This T cell receptor beta chain stems from a study of T cells in Graves' hyperthyroidism and ophthalmopathy. General study findings and limits: Blood also showed most of the thyroid clonotypes that were expanded above 0.001.

The TCR beta CDR3 regions underwent amplification using RNA transcripts as the source. Using the HTBI primer set, a first-round RT-PCR was run on the TCR CDR3. TCRdb ran MiXCR on the multiplex PCR reads and lists one entry per CDR3 protein. The repertoire consists of around 450,000 distinct CDR3 sequences, with around 13% occurring once and the leading ten covering about 5%. Germline lookup yields CDR1 MNHNS and CDR2 SASEGT. The CDR3 runs to 14 residues. Trimming removed 1 base at V and 5 bases at J, with 8 bases between. This clonotype came up a few times. Its antigen is not known. This chain links TRBV6-1 with TRBJ2-2; tentative D call: TRBD2 (5 bases). The sequencing input was blood. The clonotype comes from a woman under 30 with Graves' hyperthyroidism. The CDR3: CASSEERGTGELFF. CDR3 coding DNA: TGTGCCAGCAGTGAAGAACGGGGTACCGGGGAGCTGTTTTTT.